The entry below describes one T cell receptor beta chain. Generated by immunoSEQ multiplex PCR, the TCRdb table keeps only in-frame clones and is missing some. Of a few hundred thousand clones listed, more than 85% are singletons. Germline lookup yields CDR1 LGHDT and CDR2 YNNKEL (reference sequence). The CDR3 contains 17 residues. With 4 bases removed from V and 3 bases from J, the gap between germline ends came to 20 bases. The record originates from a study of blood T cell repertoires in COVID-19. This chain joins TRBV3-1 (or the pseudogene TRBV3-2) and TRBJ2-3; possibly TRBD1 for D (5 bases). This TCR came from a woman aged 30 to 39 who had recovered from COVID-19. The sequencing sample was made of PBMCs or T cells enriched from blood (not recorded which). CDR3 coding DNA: TGTGCCAGCAGCCCCCTTGCAGGGCTAGTGAGTACAGATACGCAGTATTTT. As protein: CASSPLAGLVSTDTQYF.